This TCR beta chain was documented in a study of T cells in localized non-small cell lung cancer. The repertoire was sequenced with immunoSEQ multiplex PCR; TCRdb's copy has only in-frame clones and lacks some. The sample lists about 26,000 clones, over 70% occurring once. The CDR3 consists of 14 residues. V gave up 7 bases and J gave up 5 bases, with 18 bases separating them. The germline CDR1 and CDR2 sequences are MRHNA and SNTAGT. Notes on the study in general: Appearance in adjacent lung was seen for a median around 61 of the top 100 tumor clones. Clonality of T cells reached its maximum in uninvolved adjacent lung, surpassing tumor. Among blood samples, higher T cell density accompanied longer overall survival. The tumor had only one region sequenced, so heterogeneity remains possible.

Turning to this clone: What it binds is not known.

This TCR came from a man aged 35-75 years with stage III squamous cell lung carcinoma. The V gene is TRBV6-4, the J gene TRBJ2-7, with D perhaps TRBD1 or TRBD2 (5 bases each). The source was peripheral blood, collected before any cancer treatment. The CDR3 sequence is CASKDCSTGHEQYF. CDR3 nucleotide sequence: TGTGCCAGCAAGGACTGCTCAACGGGACACGAGCAGTACTTC.